This TCR beta chain was recovered during a study of blood T cell repertoires in COVID-19. Clones were read by immunoSEQ multiplex PCR, and TCRdb kept only the in-frame ones, dropping some. The data contain 200,000 to 250,000 clones, around 83% of them singletons. The J segment lost 1 base and the V segment lost 7 bases, leaving 8 bases of the junction unmatched. Germline CDR1 and CDR2: SNHLY and FYNNEI. This CDR3 contains 17 residues. This TCR was recovered from a woman aged 70-85 years with COVID-19, enrolled during active disease. The V and J genes are TRBV2 and TRBJ1-4, with TRBD1 identical over 11 bases. Sequenced input: peripheral blood. The CDR3 DNA sequence: TGTGCCAGCATCCGGACAGGGGGCGAACTAACTAATGAAAAACTGTTTTTT. Translating gives CASIRTGGELTNEKLFF.